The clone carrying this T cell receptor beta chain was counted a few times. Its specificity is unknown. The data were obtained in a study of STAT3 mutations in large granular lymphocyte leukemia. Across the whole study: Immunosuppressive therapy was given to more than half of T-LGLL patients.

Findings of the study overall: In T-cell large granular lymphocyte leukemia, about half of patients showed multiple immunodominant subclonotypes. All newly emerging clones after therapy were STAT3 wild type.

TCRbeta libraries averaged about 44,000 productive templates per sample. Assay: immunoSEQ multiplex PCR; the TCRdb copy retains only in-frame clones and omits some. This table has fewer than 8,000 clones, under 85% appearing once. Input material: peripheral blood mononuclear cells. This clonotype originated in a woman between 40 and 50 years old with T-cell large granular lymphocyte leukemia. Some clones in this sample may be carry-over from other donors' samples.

The CDR3 DNA reads TGTGCCAGCAGCTGGGGACAGGGGACTGAAGCTTTCTTT. Protein sequence: CASSWGQGTEAFF. V and J are TRBV7-2 and TRBJ1-1; 10 bases match TRBD1. CDR1 SGHTA and CDR2 FQGNSA come from the germline V gene. The CDR3 sequence is 13 residues long. The V and J ends lost 4 bases and 5 bases, in that order; junction bases with no gene match: 1.